This section outlines one T cell receptor beta chain sequence together with its context. Its antigen remains unidentified. This entry is derived from a study of cytotoxic CD8 clonotypes in ibrutinib-treated CLL. Notes on the study in general: Baseline levels were approached again at progression, after clonality had risen at ibrutinib response.

CDR1 SGHVS and CDR2 FQNEAQ come from the germline V gene. The CDR3 is 14 amino acids. V was cut by 3 bases and J by 6 bases, with 14 bases left in between. With sequencing, the targeted depth ranged from 1 in 200,000 to 1 in 1 million T cells. Profiling relied on immunoSEQ multiplex PCR, and the TCRdb table lists in-frame clones only, not all of them. Of about 130,000 clones in the sample, 75% to 90% are singletons; the top ten hold approximately 2%. Sequenced here: PBMCs, sampled after 24 months of ibrutinib treatment. This sequence joins TRBV7-8 and TRBJ1-1, with D perhaps TRBD1 (5 bases). The TCR originated in a human donor with chronic lymphocytic leukemia. The CDR3 DNA is TGTGCCAGCAGCTTTGGCAGGGAAAAGTCTGAAGCTTTCTTT. Translated, it gives CASSFGREKSEAFF.